The present T cell receptor (beta chain) was sequenced within a study of blood T cell repertoires in COVID-19. At the level of the study: Samples representing acute and convalescent COVID-19 were sourced from the United States, Italy and Spain.

This CDR3 is built from 13 residues. Between the trimmed V and J ends, which lost 1 base and 4 bases, there was a span of 6 bases. Germline loops: CDR1 KGHDR, CDR2 SFDVKD. TCRdb's copy holds only in-frame clones and misses some; the assay was immunoSEQ multiplex PCR. The top ten clones hold about 4.5% of a sample with 150,000 to 200,000 clones, around 93% of them seen once. The sample was peripheral blood. This rearrangement joins TRBV24-1 to TRBJ1-2; no firm D call. The origin of this receptor is a woman aged 45-59 years with acute or convalescent COVID-19. CDR3 nucleotide sequence: TGTGCCACCAGTGATTTCGGTTCCTATGGCTACACCTTC. Translating gives CATSDFGSYGYTF.